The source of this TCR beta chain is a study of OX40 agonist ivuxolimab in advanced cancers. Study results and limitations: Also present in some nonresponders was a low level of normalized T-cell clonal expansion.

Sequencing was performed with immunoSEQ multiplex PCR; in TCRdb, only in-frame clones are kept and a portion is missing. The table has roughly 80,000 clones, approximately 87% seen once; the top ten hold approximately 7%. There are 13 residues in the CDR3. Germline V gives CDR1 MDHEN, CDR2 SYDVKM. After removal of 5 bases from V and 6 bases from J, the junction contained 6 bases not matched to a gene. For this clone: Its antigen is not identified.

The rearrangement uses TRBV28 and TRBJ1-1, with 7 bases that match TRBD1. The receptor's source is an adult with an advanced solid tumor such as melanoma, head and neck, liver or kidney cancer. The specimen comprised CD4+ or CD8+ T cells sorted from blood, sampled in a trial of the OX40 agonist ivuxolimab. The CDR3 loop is CASSLGTDAEAFF. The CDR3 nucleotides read TGTGCCAGCAGTCTCGGGACAGATGCTGAAGCTTTCTTT.